One and the same sample provided the 2 T cell receptor beta chains below, sequenced in a study of blood T cell repertoires in COVID-19. Here immunoSEQ multiplex PCR was the method, and the copy in TCRdb shows in-frame clones only, minus some. The sample consists of about 320,000 clones, about nine tenths of them appearing once. Sequencing was done on a sample of PBMCs or T cells enriched from blood (not recorded which). The origin of the receptors is a young woman who had recovered from COVID-19.

The J gene is TRBJ1-4, the V gene TRBV10-3, with D possibly TRBD1 on 5 matching bases. This CDR3 has 14 residues. Trimming removed 2 bases at V and 3 bases at J, with 7 bases between. Looked up from germline, CDR1 is ENHRY and CDR2 is SYGVKD. In DNA, the CDR3 is TGTGCCATCAGTGAGGGGGCGGCTAATGAAAAACTGTTTTTT. This gives the protein CAISEGAANEKLFF.

This chain connects TRBV7-2 to TRBJ1-2; possibly TRBD1 for D (5 bases). The germline V gene has CDR1 SGHTA and CDR2 FQGNSA. The ends were cut back, 1 base at V and 8 bases at J, with 20 bases in the middle. This CDR3 region has 16 residues. The CDR3 nucleotides are TGTGCCAGCAGCTTAGGGTCCCTTTCCAGGGTGAGGGGCTACACCTTC. Translated, it gives CASSLGSLSRVRGYTF. Filled out from reference TRBV7-2 and TRBJ1-2, the complete variable domain reads GAGVSQSPSNKVTEKGKDVELRCDPISGHTALYWYRQSLGQGLEFLIYFQGNSAPDKSGLPSDRFSAERTGGSVSTLTIQRTQQEDSAVYLCASSLGSLSRVRGYTFGSGTRLTVV.